This record covers a single TCR beta chain. The ends lost 7 bases at V and 7 bases at J; junction bases unmatched: 19. This CDR3 region has 18 residues. Germline CDR1 reads ENHRY; CDR2 reads SYGVKD. This record belongs to a study of blood T cell repertoires in COVID-19. About the research overall: Material from acute and convalescent COVID-19 was sourced from the United States, Italy and Spain.

Here immunoSEQ multiplex PCR was the method, and the copy in TCRdb shows in-frame clones only, minus some. Among some 98,000 clones listed, about 80% were seen once. This sequence joins TRBV10-3 and TRBJ2-7; 13 bases align to TRBD2. This clonotype was obtained from a human donor in a cohort sampled during active COVID-19. The sample consisted of peripheral blood. The CDR3 sequence is CAIMRDGTSGNGAREQYF. The CDR3 DNA reads TGTGCCATCATGAGGGACGGGACTAGCGGGAATGGGGCTAGGGAGCAGTACTTC.